This T cell receptor beta chain was recovered during a study of blood T cell repertoires in COVID-19. The CDR3 length is 12 residues. The ends were cut back, 2 bases at V and 5 bases at J, with 9 bases in the middle. Germline CDR1 SQVTM, CDR2 ANQGSEA. In the source study's methods: Estimation of nucleated cell counts was performed using reference gene primer amplification. The repertoire was sequenced with immunoSEQ multiplex PCR; TCRdb's copy has only in-frame clones and lacks some. Clone size and V and J calls were adopted from that table, with D and trimming inferred from the DNA. The profile shows about 240,000 clones, roughly 80% of them singletons.

The TCR sequence derives from a woman under 30 with acute or convalescent COVID-19. Material: peripheral blood. The chain carries TRBV29-1 and TRBJ1-2; D gene unclear. CDR3 sequence reads: CSVEFREYGYTF. The CDR3, as DNA: TGCAGCGTTGAATTCCGGGAATATGGCTACACCTTC.